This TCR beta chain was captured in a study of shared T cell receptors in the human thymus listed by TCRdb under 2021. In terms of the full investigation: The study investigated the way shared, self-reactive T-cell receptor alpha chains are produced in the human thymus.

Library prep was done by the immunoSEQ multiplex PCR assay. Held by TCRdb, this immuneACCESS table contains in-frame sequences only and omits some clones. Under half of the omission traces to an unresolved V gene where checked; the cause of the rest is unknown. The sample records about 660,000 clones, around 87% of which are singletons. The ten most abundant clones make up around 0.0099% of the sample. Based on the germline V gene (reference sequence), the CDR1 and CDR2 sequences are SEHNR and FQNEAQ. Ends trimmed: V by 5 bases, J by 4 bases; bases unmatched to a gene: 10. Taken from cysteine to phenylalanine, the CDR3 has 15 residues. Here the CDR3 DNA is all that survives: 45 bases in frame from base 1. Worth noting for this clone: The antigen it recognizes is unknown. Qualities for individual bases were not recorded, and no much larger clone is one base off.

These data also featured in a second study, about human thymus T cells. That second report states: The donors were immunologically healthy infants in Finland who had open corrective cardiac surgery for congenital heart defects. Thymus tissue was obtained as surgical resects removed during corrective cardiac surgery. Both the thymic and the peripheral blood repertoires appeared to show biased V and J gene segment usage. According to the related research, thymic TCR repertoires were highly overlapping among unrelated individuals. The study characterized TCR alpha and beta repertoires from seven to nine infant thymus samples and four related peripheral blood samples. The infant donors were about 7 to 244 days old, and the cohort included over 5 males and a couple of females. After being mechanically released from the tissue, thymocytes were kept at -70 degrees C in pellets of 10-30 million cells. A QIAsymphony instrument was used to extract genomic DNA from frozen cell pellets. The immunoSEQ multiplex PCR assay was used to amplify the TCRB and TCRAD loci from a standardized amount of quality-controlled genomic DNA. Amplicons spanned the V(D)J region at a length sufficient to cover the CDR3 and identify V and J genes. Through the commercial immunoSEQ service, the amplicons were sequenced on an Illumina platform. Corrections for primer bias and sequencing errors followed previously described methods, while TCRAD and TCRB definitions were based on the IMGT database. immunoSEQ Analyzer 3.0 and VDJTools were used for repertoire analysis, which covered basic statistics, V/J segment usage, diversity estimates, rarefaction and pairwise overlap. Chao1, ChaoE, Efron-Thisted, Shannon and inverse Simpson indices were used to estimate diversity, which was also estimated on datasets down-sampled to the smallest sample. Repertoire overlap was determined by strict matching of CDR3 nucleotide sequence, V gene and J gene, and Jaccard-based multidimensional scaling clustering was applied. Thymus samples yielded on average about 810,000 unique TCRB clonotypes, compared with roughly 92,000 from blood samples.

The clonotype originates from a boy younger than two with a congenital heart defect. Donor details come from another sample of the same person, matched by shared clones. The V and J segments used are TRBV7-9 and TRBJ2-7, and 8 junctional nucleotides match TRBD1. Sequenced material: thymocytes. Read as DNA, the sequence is TGTGCCAGCAGCCGTGTAGGAGACAGGGGATACGAGCAGTACTTC. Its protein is CASSRVGDRGYEQYF.